These 26 T cell receptor beta chains were sequenced from one sample in a study of T-cell reconstitution after alpha-beta-depleted transplantation in children. For TCRbeta, the library was prepared with unique molecular identifiers. TCRdb processed the PCR reads anew with MiXCR; each CDR3 protein has one entry. This sample has about 540,000 distinct CDR3 sequences; about 16% occur once, and the top ten carry approximately 3%. The sample here was PBMCs from the stem cell graft donor, taken from the stem cell graft. These receptors all stem from a human donor who donated a stem cell graft to a child with acute lymphoblastic leukemia.

The chain combines TRBV9 with TRBJ1-2; 9 bases match TRBD1. The CDR3 runs 15 residues. Germline-derived CDR1 and CDR2 are SGDLS and YYNGEE. Losses at the gene ends were 3 bases for V and 2 bases for J; bases not matched to a gene: 5. CDR3 sequence: CASSGRDRDNYGYTF. The CDR3 DNA sequence: TGTGCCAGCAGCGGACGGGACAGGGACAACTATGGCTACACCTTC. The full variable domain, rest sourced from reference TRBV9 and TRBJ1-2, is DSGVTQTPKHLITATGQRVTLRCSPRSGDLSVYWYQQSLDQGLQFLIQYYNGEERAKGNILERFSAQQFPDLHSELNLSSLELGDSALYFCASSGRDRDNYGYTFGSGTRLTVV.

The gene calls are TRBV6-2 or TRBV6-3 and TRBJ1-1; TRBD1 matches 7 bases. The CDR3 length is 15 residues. Germline trimming cut 0 bases from V and 7 bases from J; bases unmatched to any gene: 8. In germline, CDR1 is MNHEY, CDR2 SVGEGT. The CDR3 loop reads CASSYSGGRDSEAFF. The CDR3 nucleotides are TGTGCCAGCAGTTACTCTGGGGGCCGGGACAGTGAAGCTTTCTTT.

This clonotype came up a few times. CDR3 bases: TGTGCCAGCAGCTCGTCTACTAGCGGGAGACGGACAGATACGCAGTATTTT. It translates to CASSSSTSGRRTDTQYF. The rearrangement uses TRBV13 and TRBJ2-3, with 11 nucleotides matching TRBD2. The germline gives CDR1 PRHDT, CDR2 FYEKMQ (reference sequence). The CDR3 is made up of 17 amino acids. The trim removed 4 bases at V and 3 bases at J, leaving 9 bases unmatched.

This clonotype was seen just once. The rearrangement uses TRBV9 and TRBJ1-1; a possible D gene is TRBD1 (5 bases). This CDR3 has 15 amino acids. V dropped 3 bases and J dropped 2 bases, with 14 bases sitting between them. The germline V gene encodes CDR1 SGDLS and CDR2 YYNGEE. The CDR3 loop is CASSATVTANTEAFF. The DNA of the CDR3 is TGTGCCAGCAGCGCAACCGTGACAGCCAACACTGAAGCTTTCTTT.

This rearrangement joins TRBV7-3 to TRBJ2-2; maybe TRBD1 (6 bases). The CDR3 length is 19 residues. Between the trimmed V and J ends, which lost 5 bases and 2 bases, there was a span of 24 bases. The germline V gene encodes CDR1 SGHTA and CDR2 FQGTGA. As DNA, the CDR3 is TGTGCCAGCAGCCTATCTATCACAGGGCCTACCACCAACACCGGGGAGCTGTTTTTT. It is translated as CASSLSITGPTTNTGELFF.

There are many counts of this clonotype. The rearrangement joins TRBV20-1 to TRBJ2-7, with D tentatively TRBD2 (5 bases). The V gene's germline CDR1 is DFQATT and CDR2 SNEGSKA (reference sequence). The V and J ends lost 0 bases and 6 bases respectively, with 12 bases between them. The CDR3 contains 13 residues. CDR3 sequence reads: CSARDRGDVEQYF. The CDR3 DNA is TGCAGTGCTAGAGATCGGGGAGACGTCGAGCAGTACTTC.

The gene calls are TRBV19 and TRBJ1-2; unclear D gene. The germline gives CDR1 LNHDA, CDR2 SQIVND (reference sequence). V was pared by 7 bases and J by 4 bases, with 10 bases between. This CDR3 is built from 12 residues. DNA for the CDR3: TGTGCCAGTAAAAGGGCTCCCTATGGCTACACCTTC. This sequence encodes CASKRAPYGYTF. Combining the CDR3 with reference TRBV19 and TRBJ1-2 gives the whole variable domain DGGITQSPKYLFRKEGQNVTLSCEQNLNHDAMYWYRQDPGQGLRLIYYSQIVNDFQKGDIAEGYSVSREKKESFPLTVTSAQKNPTAFYLCASKRAPYGYTFGSGTRLTVV.

This clonotype occurred a few times. One end of the junction does not line up with germline, which may come from a read error. This rearrangement joins TRBV18 to TRBJ1-1, with D possibly matching TRBD1 (5 bases). There are 13 residues in the CDR3. Germline V lookup: CDR1 KGHSH, CDR2 LQKENI. The CDR3 DNA follows: TGTGCCAGCTCGCCACTCCCAGGGACTGAAGCTTTCTTT. This codes for CASSPLPGTEAFF. The complete variable domain, with remaining parts taken from reference TRBV18 and TRBJ1-1, reads NAGVMQNPRHLVRRRGQEARLRCSPMKGHSHVYWYRQLPEEGLKFMVYLQKENIIDESGMPKERFSAEFPKEGPSILRIQQVVRGDSAAYFCASSPLPGTEAFFGQGTRLTVV.

This chain connects TRBV20-1 to TRBJ1-2; 7 bases are a match to TRBD1. The V segment lost 6 bases and the J segment 8 bases; nucleotides outside the gene matches: 27. Germline CDR1 and CDR2: DFQATT and SNEGSKA (reference sequence). The CDR3 is 18 amino acids. The CDR3 DNA sequence: TGCAGTGCCCACTCCGAAAGCGACAGGGCCCTAGACCTTCGGGGCTACACCTTC. This gives the protein CSAHSESDRALDLRGYTF.

This clonotype has a handful of counts. A read error may account for a junction end that differs from germline. This chain joins TRBV18 and TRBJ1-5; D gene uncertain. Per the germline V gene, CDR1 is KGHSH and CDR2 is LQKENI. The CDR3 sequence is 12 residues long. The chain's CDR3 is CASSPSKQPQHF. CDR3 bases: TGTGCCAGCTCACCCAGCAAACAGCCCCAGCATTTT.

The chain employs TRBV25-1 and TRBJ2-3, with D perhaps assigned TRBD1 or TRBD2 (5 bases each). The V end was cut by 7 bases, the J end by 1 base, with 9 bases between. Germline CDR1 MGHDK, CDR2 SYGVNS. This CDR3 comprises 13 residues. The CDR3 nucleotides read TGTGCCAGCACGGGGCTCGGCACAGATACGCAGTATTTT. It encodes CASTGLGTDTQYF.

This clonotype appeared a few times. The chain combines TRBV20-1 with TRBJ1-5, with D perhaps matching TRBD1 (5 bases). Trimming left V 3 bases short and J 1 base short, with 7 bases between. The CDR3 is made up of 13 amino acids. CDR1 and CDR2 from the germline V gene are DFQATT and SNEGSKA (reference sequence). CDR3: CSARAGSNQPQHF. For the CDR3, the DNA is TGCAGTGCTAGGGCAGGGAGCAATCAGCCCCAGCATTTT.

This clonotype has a count of ten or more. This rearrangement joins TRBV12-3 or TRBV12-4 to TRBJ2-3; D unresolved. The CDR3 length is 12 residues. Trimming pared 2 bases from V and 4 bases from J, leaving 4 bases between. This chain's CDR3 is CASSLSSDTQYF. The DNA for the CDR3 is TGTGCCAGCAGTTTATCATCAGATACGCAGTATTTT.

The chain joins TRBV7-3 to TRBJ1-1; 7 bases match TRBD1. The germline V gene encodes CDR1 SGHTA and CDR2 FQGTGA. CDR3 length: 15 residues. V shed 0 bases, J shed 1 base, and the junction held 2 bases outside the gene matches. This chain's CDR3 is CASSLTGQENTEAFF. The DNA of the CDR3 is TGTGCCAGCAGCTTAACAGGACAGGAGAACACTGAAGCTTTCTTT.

The chain carries TRBV12-3 or TRBV12-4 and TRBJ2-1, with 11 bases aligning to TRBD2. The V segment lost 4 bases and the J segment 4 bases; nucleotides outside the gene matches: 9. There are 17 residues in the CDR3. The CDR3 protein is CASSSLTGTSGYNEQFF. DNA of the CDR3: TGTGCCAGCAGTTCGCTGACCGGGACTAGCGGTTACAATGAGCAGTTCTTC.

This clonotype was seen only a few times. The chain links TRBV19 to TRBJ2-1; no clear D gene. Deletions cut 3 bases from V and 0 bases from J, with 9 bases between. CDR3 length equals 15 residues. In germline, CDR1 is LNHDA, CDR2 SQIVND (reference sequence). CDR3 sequence (DNA): TGTGCCAGTAGTATCGCAATGAGCTCCTACAATGAGCAGTTCTTC. As protein: CASSIAMSSYNEQFF.

The table lists this clonotype with a few counts. The chain is built from TRBV2 and TRBJ2-7; TRBD2 matches at 14 bases. With 6 bases clipped from V and 6 bases from J, the junction kept 1 base outside the gene matches. The germline V gene encodes CDR1 SNHLY and CDR2 FYNNEI. The CDR3 spans 13 residues. CDR3: CASRGTSGSEQYF. Written as DNA, the CDR3 is TGTGCCAGCAGGGGGACTAGCGGGAGCGAGCAGTACTTC.

V is TRBV5-1 and J is TRBJ2-3; no reliable D call. Per the germline V gene, CDR1 is SGHRS and CDR2 is YFSETQ. This CDR3 spans 15 amino acids. The V and J ends lost 1 base and 2 bases respectively, with 11 bases between them. The DNA for the CDR3 is TGCGCCAGCAGCTTGTTCACAGACCTCACAGATACGCAGTATTTT. This gives the protein CASSLFTDLTDTQYF. Looking up the rest from reference TRBV5-1 and TRBJ2-3 gives the full variable domain: KAGVTQTPRYLIKTRGQQVTLSCSPISGHRSVSWYQQTPGQGLQFLFEYFSETQRNKGNFPGRFSGRQFSNSRSEMNVSTLELGDSALYLCASSLFTDLTDTQYFGPGTRLTVL.

This clonotype was detected only a few times. The J gene is TRBJ1-1, the V gene TRBV15, with D uncertain. Germline V gene data show CDR1 as LNHNV and CDR2 as YYDKDF (reference sequence). V was trimmed by 1 base and J by 1 base, leaving 10 bases between them. The CDR3 has 15 amino acids. The CDR3 region is CATSRADGWNTEAFF. The CDR3 nucleotides are TGTGCCACCAGCAGAGCGGACGGCTGGAACACTGAAGCTTTCTTT.

DNA for the CDR3: TGCAGTGCTCCTACTGTCACTGAAGCTTTCTTT. It translates to CSAPTVTEAFF. The chain couples TRBV20-1 to TRBJ1-1; D not resolved. The V end lost 5 bases, the J end lost 4 bases, and 8 bases lay between the germline ends. CDR1 and CDR2 (germline): DFQATT, SNEGSKA (reference sequence). This CDR3 contains 11 residues.

The chain carries TRBV6-1 and TRBJ2-2, with 10 bases aligning to TRBD2. J was trimmed by 1 base and V by 2 bases; bases with no gene match: 16. This CDR3 has 21 amino acids. The germline CDR1 and CDR2 sequences are MNHNS and SASEGT. The CDR3 protein is CASSEIEGLAGEEGNTGELFF. The CDR3 DNA is TGTGCCAGCAGTGAAATTGAGGGGCTAGCGGGAGAGGAGGGGAACACCGGGGAGCTGTTTTTT.

The rearrangement links TRBV12-3 or TRBV12-4 to TRBJ1-2, with D unclear. V was cut by 8 bases and J by 4 bases, with 8 bases left in between. This CDR3 is built from 11 residues. The CDR3 loop is CASGVIYGYTF. In DNA, the CDR3 is TGTGCCAGCGGTGTCATCTATGGCTACACCTTC.

This clonotype was detected only a few times. The chain employs TRBV2 and TRBJ2-2; D perhaps matches TRBD1 (5 bases). The germline gives CDR1 SNHLY, CDR2 FYNNEI. The CDR3 covers 17 residues. Trimming shortened V by 6 bases and J by 0 bases, and 17 bases separated the two germline ends. The chain's CDR3 is CASSPEQVISNTGELFF. The CDR3 DNA reads as TGTGCCAGCAGCCCCGAACAGGTCATCTCGAACACCGGGGAGCTGTTTTTT.

This chain uses TRBV15 with TRBJ1-2; no definite D call. The ends were cut back, 2 bases at V and 2 bases at J, with 3 bases in the middle. The V gene's germline CDR1 is LNHNV and CDR2 YYDKDF (reference sequence). The CDR3 is made up of 12 amino acids. In nucleotides, the CDR3 is TGTGCCACCAGCAGAATAAACTATGGCTACACCTTC. Translated: CATSRINYGYTF. The entire variable domain, with the rest obtained from reference TRBV15 and TRBJ1-2, is as follows: DAMVIQNPRYQVTQFGKPVTLSCSQTLNHNVMYWYQQKSSQAPKLLFHYYDKDFNNEADTPDNFQSRRPNTSFCFLDIRSPGLGDTAMYLCATSRINYGYTFGSGTRLTVV.

This clonotype was counted only a few times. The V call is TRBV9, the J call TRBJ2-3, with a possible D match to TRBD2 (6 bases). This CDR3 has 16 amino acids. V was trimmed by 0 bases and J by 3 bases, leaving 14 bases between them. CDR1 is SGDLS and CDR2 is YYNGEE in the germline V gene. The CDR3 region is CASSVVSGGKTDTQYF. The CDR3 coding sequence is TGTGCCAGCAGCGTAGTGAGTGGCGGGAAGACAGATACGCAGTATTTT.

The chain couples TRBV14 to TRBJ1-4, with 7 bases identical to TRBD1. V dropped 4 bases and J dropped 8; count of bases not matched to a gene: 13. This CDR3 contains 16 residues. Germline V gene data show CDR1 as SGHDN and CDR2 as FVKESK. DNA of the CDR3: TGTGCCAGCAGCCCCGGACCGGGACAGAGGGTAGAAAAACTGTTTTTT. Protein: CASSPGPGQRVEKLFF.